These 29 T cell receptor beta chains were sequenced from one sample in a study of tumor-infiltrating lymphocytes in primary liver carcinoma. Blood RNA was derived from unsorted whole blood, and germline DNA was extracted too. From roughly 0.45 ug total RNA, TCR beta cDNA was generated with a primer in the constant region. Slightly modified ARM-PCR, run as three nested multiplex PCR rounds, produced the TCR beta libraries. In the first two PCR rounds, TRBV1-TRBV30 forward primers were paired with a C-beta reverse primer, and each round lasted approximately 10 cycles. Each CDR3 protein is one row after TCRdb ran MiXCR on the multiplex PCR reads. The sample carries 300,000 to 400,000 distinct CDR3 sequences, approximately 65% recorded once. Sequencing input: peripheral blood. The receptors stem from a man aged 40-49 years with primary liver carcinoma and hepatitis B virus infection.

Points on this clonotype: Sequence at one end of the junction differs from germline and may be a read error. This chain joins TRBV11-1 and TRBJ2-6; D unclear. The CDR3 extends over 15 amino acids. Germline loops: CDR1 SGHAT, CDR2 FQDESV (reference sequence). The CDR3 loop is CVSSLGSSGANVLTF. In DNA, the CDR3 is TGTGTCAGCAGCCTAGGTTCCTCTGGGGCCAACGTCCTGACTTTC. Using reference TRBV11-1 and TRBJ2-6 for the parts outside the CDR3, the full variable domain is EAEVAQSPRYKITEKSQAVAFWCDPISGHATLYWYRQILGQGPELLVQFQDESVVDDSQLPKDRFSAERLKGVDSTLKIQPAELGDSAMYLCVSSLGSSGANVLTFGAGSRLTVL.

As regards this clonotype: A much larger clone lies one base from this, so it may be a read error. In nucleotides, the CDR3 is TGTGCCAGCAGTGGGACAGGGGGCATAGAGGCCCAGTACTTC. Protein: CASSGTGGIEAQYF. This chain joins TRBV6-1 and TRBJ2-5, with TRBD1 matching over 11 bases. Per germline, CDR1 MNHNS and CDR2 SASEGT. The CDR3 contains 14 residues.

With regard to this clonotype: Given the absence of the conserved phenylalanine or tryptophan at the CDR3 end, a read error is likely. This chain joins TRBV6-2 or TRBV6-3 and TRBJ1-5, with D perhaps TRBD1 (5 bases). Germline CDR1 is MNHEY and CDR2 is SVGEGT. The CDR3 is made up of 14 amino acids. The V end lost 9 bases, the J end lost 0 bases, and 12 bases lay between the germline ends. CDR3 protein: CASSLGTSNQPQHL. The DNA for the CDR3 is TGTGCCAGTAGTCTAGGGACTAGCAATCAGCCCCAGCATCTT.

Of note for this clonotype: A clone one base away is much larger, so this may be a read error. This chain connects TRBV7-9 to TRBJ1-1; D might be TRBD1 (6 bases). The CDR3 length is 13 residues. CDR1 and CDR2 from the germline V gene are SEHNR and FQNEAQ (reference sequence). The V gene lost 3 bases and the J gene lost 10 bases, with 15 bases spanning the gap. Written as DNA, the CDR3 is TGTGCCAGCAGCTTCCCGGGGGCGGCTTCAGCTTTCTTT. Its translation: CASSFPGAASAFF.

This clonotype occurred a few times. V and J are TRBV5-1 and TRBJ2-4; 7 bases are a match to TRBD1. This CDR3 is built from 14 residues. Per the germline V gene, CDR1 is SGHRS and CDR2 is YFSETQ. The V and J ends lost 3 bases and 9 bases, in that order; junction bases with no gene match: 9. The CDR3 sequence is CASSSGTADAIQYF. The CDR3 bases are TGCGCCAGCAGCTCCGGGACAGCTGACGCCATTCAGTACTTC.

The chain has TRBV5-1 and TRBJ1-1, with 9 nucleotides matching TRBD1. Germline CDR1 SGHRS, CDR2 YFSETQ. The ends lost 2 bases at V and 3 bases at J; junction bases unmatched: 8. The CDR3 contains 16 residues. The CDR3 sequence: CASSLQGARTDTEAFF. The DNA for the CDR3 is TGCGCCAGCAGCTTACAGGGGGCGCGGACTGACACTGAAGCTTTCTTT.

The V gene is TRBV2, the J gene TRBJ2-5, with 7 bases aligning to TRBD1. V shed 6 bases, J shed 1 base, and the junction held 2 bases outside the gene matches. This CDR3 contains 13 residues. Germline-derived CDR1 and CDR2 are SNHLY and FYNNEI. CDR3 in amino acids: CASSDRVQETQYF. As DNA, the CDR3 is TGTGCCAGCAGCGACAGGGTCCAAGAGACCCAGTACTTC.

Of note for this clonotype: A read error is possible here, since a much larger clone lies one base away. CDR3: CSVERPLDNEQFF. In DNA, the CDR3 is TGCAGCGTTGAACGGCCACTTGACAATGAGCAGTTCTTC. V usage is TRBV29-1 and J usage is TRBJ2-1; D is unresolved. The CDR3 is 13 amino acids. The germline CDR1 and CDR2 sequences are SQVTM and ANQGSEA. Trimming removed 2 bases at V and 5 bases at J, with 10 bases between.

This clonotype appeared a few times. A much larger clone lies one base from this, so it may be a read error. This sequence joins TRBV5-4 and TRBJ2-5; D is undetermined. Germline V gives CDR1 SGHNT, CDR2 YYREEE (reference sequence). V shed 0 bases and J shed 5 bases, with 11 bases lying between them. The CDR3 totals 14 residues. The DNA of the CDR3 is TGTGCCAGCAGCTTGGGTGGGTTCGGCGAGACCCAGTACTTC. Encoded protein: CASSLGGFGETQYF. Drawing the rest from reference TRBV5-4 and TRBJ2-5, the complete variable domain is ETGVTQSPTHLIKTRGQQVTLRCSSQSGHNTVSWYQQALGQGPQFIFQYYREEENGRGNFPPRFSGLQFPNYSSELNVNALELDDSALYLCASSLGGFGETQYFGPGTRLLVL.

This clonotype was seen a handful of times. The DNA for the CDR3 is TGTGCCAGCAGTTACTCCAGGGTAGCGGGCAGGAACACCGGGGAGCTGTTTTTT. Translating gives CASSYSRVAGRNTGELFF. This rearrangement joins TRBV6-6 to TRBJ2-2; 7 nucleotides match TRBD2. The CDR3 consists of 18 residues. Germline trimming cut 0 bases from V and 1 base from J; bases unmatched to any gene: 8. Germline values: CDR1 MNHNY, CDR2 SVGAGI (reference sequence).

The chain combines TRBV6-1 with TRBJ1-3, with a weak D call TRBD1 (5 bases). The CDR3 has 15 residues. With 3 bases removed from V and 0 bases from J, the gap between germline ends came to 9 bases. Looked up from germline, CDR1 is MNHNS and CDR2 is SASEGT. The CDR3 nucleotides are TGTGCCAGCAGTGAGTGGGGCAACTCTGGAAACACCATATATTTT. It encodes CASSEWGNSGNTIYF.

Remarks on this clonotype: The CDR3 carries no conserved terminal phenylalanine or tryptophan, so it likely arises from a read error. CDR3 bases: TGTGCTAGTGCCCGGGGGGATAGCAATCAGCCCCAGCATCTT. Encoded protein: CASARGDSNQPQHL. This rearrangement joins TRBV12-5 to TRBJ1-5, with D perhaps TRBD1 (5 bases). V was cut by 7 bases and J by 0 bases, with 10 bases left in between. The germline gives CDR1 LGHNT, CDR2 FRNRAP. This CDR3 contains 14 residues.

On this clonotype itself: Germline and junction disagree at one end, which may indicate a read error. The J gene is TRBJ2-1, the V gene TRBV7-9; a possible D gene is TRBD2 (6 bases). CDR1 and CDR2 (germline): SEHNR, FQNEAQ (reference sequence). CDR3 length: 14 residues. The CDR3, as DNA: TGTGCCAGCAGCGTAGCGGACCAACTCCATGAGCAGTTCTTC. Its translation is CASSVADQLHEQFF.

This clonotype was counted a few times. V is TRBV21-1 and J is TRBJ2-1; TRBD2 reflects the table's D call only, with no check against the DNA. TRBV21-1 is flagged as a pseudogene. There are 16 residues in the CDR3. The CDR3 sequence: CASSISGTSFVNEQFF. The CDR3 DNA follows: TGTGCCAGCAGCATTTCCGGGACTAGCTTCGTCAATGAGCAGTTCTTC.

The chain employs TRBV11-1 and TRBJ1-6; TRBD1 matches at 9 bases. Per the germline V gene, CDR1 is SGHAT and CDR2 is FQDESV (reference sequence). With V trimmed by 10 bases and J by 7 bases, 8 bases remained unmatched. The CDR3 runs to 14 residues. DNA of the CDR3: TGTGCCAACAGACGGGACAGGGTAAATTCACCCCTCCACTTT. Protein sequence: CANRRDRVNSPLHF.

Comments on this clonotype: A read error is possible here, since a much larger clone lies one base away. The chain carries TRBV6-6 and TRBJ2-2, with D uncertain. Deletions cut 2 bases from V and 1 base from J, with 17 bases between. CDR1 and CDR2 (germline): MNHNY, SVGAGI (reference sequence). The CDR3 totals 18 residues. As DNA, the CDR3 is TGTGCCAGCAGTTACCCCCTGCTTGGTGGCGGGAACACCGGGGAGCTGTTTTTT. Translating gives CASSYPLLGGGNTGELFF.

In its sample, this clonotype was seen a few times. The chain links TRBV7-8 to TRBJ2-7, with 13 bases fitting TRBD2. V lost 7 bases to trimming and J lost 2 bases; unmatched junction nucleotides: 8. The germline V gene has CDR1 SGHVS and CDR2 FQNEAQ. The CDR3 spans 16 residues. The CDR3 loop is CASTPGLAGATYEQYF. The CDR3 DNA reads TGTGCCAGCACGCCCGGACTAGCGGGGGCCACCTACGAGCAGTACTTC. The full variable domain, with the rest looked up from reference TRBV7-8 and TRBJ2-7, is GAGVSQSPRYKVAKRGQDVALRCDPISGHVSLFWYQQALGQGPEFLTYFQNEAQLDKSGLPSDRFFAERPEGSVSTLKIQRTQQEDSAVYLCASTPGLAGATYEQYFGPGTRLTVT.

This clonotype was observed a single time. Possible read error: a much larger clone is one base away. The chain recombines TRBV12-3 or TRBV12-4 with TRBJ1-2; D is unresolved. The CDR3 totals 13 residues. The CDR3 spells CASCLRTEYGYTF. CDR3 coding DNA: TGTGCCAGCTGTTTAAGGACCGAATATGGCTACACCTTC.

This clonotype was detected many times. The chain employs TRBV6-1 and TRBJ2-5; no clear D. The length of the CDR3 is 13 residues. The V end lost 8 bases, the J end lost 1 base, and 11 bases lay between the germline ends. Germline assignment: CDR1 MNHNS and CDR2 SASEGT. The CDR3 loop is CASLTLFQETQYF. The CDR3 region has the DNA TGTGCCAGCCTGACTCTGTTCCAAGAGACCCAGTACTTC.

For this clonotype: Since a much larger clone is just one base distant, this may be a read error. This chain uses TRBV5-4 with TRBJ1-1; the D gene is possibly TRBD1 (6 bases). This CDR3 is built from 14 residues. The V gene's germline CDR1 is SGHNT and CDR2 YYREEE (reference sequence). CDR3 amino acids: CASSLKGGTTEASF. The CDR3 region has the DNA TGTGCCAGCAGCTTGAAAGGGGGGACCACTGAAGCTTCCTTT.

This clonotype has only a few counts. The chain carries TRBV5-1 and TRBJ1-1; D unclear. Germline V lookup: CDR1 SGHRS, CDR2 YFSETQ. The CDR3 runs 15 residues. Trimming pared 2 bases from V and 2 bases from J, leaving 13 bases between. The CDR3 bases are TGCGCCAGCAGCTTAAGGTGGGCGGACAACACTGAAGCTTTCTTT. Protein sequence: CASSLRWADNTEAFF.

This clonotype was recorded a few times. This chain uses TRBV5-1 with TRBJ2-5; 7 bases map to TRBD1. The V gene's germline CDR1 is SGHRS and CDR2 YFSETQ. V shed 5 bases, J shed 2 bases, and the junction held 3 bases outside the gene matches. This CDR3 region has 13 residues. The CDR3 protein is CASRGTAQETQYF. Written as DNA, the CDR3 is TGCGCCAGCAGGGGGACAGCACAAGAGACCCAGTACTTC.

Concerning this clonotype: One base away lies a much larger clone, so this may be a sequencing read error. The chain uses TRBV5-1 and TRBJ2-3, with 8 bases aligning to TRBD2. J was trimmed by 0 bases and V by 3 bases; bases with no gene match: 6. The CDR3 loop spans 16 amino acids. Germline CDR1 SGHRS, CDR2 YFSETQ. The CDR3 loop is CASSSQASGSTDTQYF. DNA of the CDR3: TGCGCCAGCAGCTCGCAAGCTAGCGGGAGCACAGATACGCAGTATTTT.

Concerning this clonotype itself: A much more abundant neighbour one base away suggests this may be a read error. The rearrangement uses TRBV29-1 and TRBJ2-1; 10 nucleotides match TRBD2. Germline V gives CDR1 SQVTM, CDR2 ANQGSEA. The CDR3 loop spans 14 amino acids. The CDR3 sequence: CSVDTGTSVNDQFF. The CDR3 bases are TGCAGCGTTGACACCGGGACTAGCGTAAATGATCAGTTCTTC.

Concerning this clonotype itself: Since a much larger clone is just one base distant, this may be a read error. The genes are TRBV6-5 and TRBJ1-2; D remains unclear. Germline V gene data show CDR1 as MNHEY and CDR2 as SVGAGI. The CDR3 contains 15 residues. As DNA, the CDR3 is TGTGCCAGCAGTTACTCCGGACGGCCTAACTATGCCTACACCTTC. This codes for CASSYSGRPNYAYTF.

This clonotype was detected many times. This chain uses TRBV6-1 with TRBJ1-6; D might be TRBD1 (5 bases). CDR1 is MNHNS and CDR2 is SASEGT in the germline V gene. With 3 bases removed from V and 7 bases from J, the gap between germline ends came to 13 bases. CDR3 length: 15 amino acids. CDR3 sequence reads: CASSEFARGNSPLHF. CDR3 DNA sequence: TGTGCCAGCAGTGAGTTCGCGCGGGGGAATTCACCCCTCCACTTT.

Comments on this clonotype: A much larger clone differs by one base, so this may be a read error. CDR3 region: CACQAGSYNEQFF. The CDR3 DNA follows: TGTGCCTGCCAAGCGGGATCCTACAATGAGCAGTTCTTC. The rearrangement joins TRBV12-3 or TRBV12-4 to TRBJ2-1; 7 bases map to TRBD2. The CDR3 has 13 residues. V lost 11 bases to trimming and J lost 1 base; unmatched junction nucleotides: 5.

This chain connects TRBV11-3 to TRBJ2-4; 7 bases map to TRBD1. The CDR3 covers 13 residues. Germline loops: CDR1 SGHNT, CDR2 YENEEA. Unmatched junction bases numbered 10, after V lost 8 bases and J lost 9 bases. The CDR3, as DNA: TGTGCCAGCTCCCCAACAGGGGTTTGCATTCAGTACTTC. This gives the protein CASSPTGVCIQYF.

The chain recombines TRBV12-3 or TRBV12-4 with TRBJ2-5; TRBD2 matches 7 bases. V lost 3 bases, J lost 2 bases, and 6 bases stayed unmatched. CDR3 length: 15 amino acids. The CDR3, as DNA: TGTGCCAGCAGTTTCCAAGCGGGATGGCAAGAGACCCAGTACTTC. Its protein product is CASSFQAGWQETQYF.